The 31 T cell receptor beta chains below all came from one sample that was sequenced in a study of blood T cell repertoires in COVID-19 (dated by TCRdb to 2020 to 2022). The library was made by the immunoSEQ multiplex PCR assay. What TCRdb holds here is the immuneACCESS table cut down to in-frame rearrangements. Part of the clones is not present; checked against another copy, under half of the missing clones reflect an unresolved V gene, and the others are unexplained. For this sample the table gives roughly 130,000 clones, of which around three quarters were detected only once. The top ten hold less than 4.5% of the sample. The source material was peripheral blood. The receptors shown here come from a man in his 60s with acute or convalescent COVID-19.

The gene calls are TRBV10-3 and TRBJ1-5; tentatively, D is TRBD1 (5 bases). The CDR3 covers 14 residues. Germline V CDR1 and CDR2: ENHRY, SYGVKD. The V and J ends lost 6 bases and 2 bases respectively, with 11 bases between them. Here the CDR3 DNA reads TGTGCCATCAGAGGACAAACTGGCAATCAGCCCCAGCATTTT. Translation gives CAIRGQTGNQPQHF.

The rearrangement joins TRBV4-3 to TRBJ1-3; the match to TRBD1 covers 9 bases. CDR1 and CDR2 (germline): LGHNA, YSLEER. V was clipped by 0 bases and J by 2 bases; unmatched bases: 2. This CDR3 contains 16 residues. The CDR3 DNA sequence: TGCGCCAGCAGCCAAGATCGGGACAGGGCTGGAAACACCATATATTTT. It encodes CASSQDRDRAGNTIYF.

The rearrangement joins TRBV29-1 to TRBJ2-6; D remains unclear. CDR1 SQVTM and CDR2 ANQGSEA come from the germline V gene. CDR3 length equals 12 residues. The V gene lost 6 bases and the J gene lost 4 bases, with 7 bases spanning the gap. CDR3 region: CSVNTGANVLTF. The CDR3 DNA reads as TGCAGCGTGAACACCGGGGCCAACGTCCTGACTTTC.

This clone was seen once. V is TRBV10-3 and J is TRBJ1-2, with TRBD1 matching 7 bases. CDR3 length: 12 amino acids. The ends lost 5 bases at V and 6 bases at J; junction bases unmatched: 3. CDR1 and CDR2 from the germline V gene are ENHRY and SYGVKD. The CDR3 spells CAISRTGDGYTF. DNA of the CDR3: TGTGCCATCAGTCGAACAGGGGATGGCTACACCTTC.

The chain combines TRBV4-1 with TRBJ1-2; tentatively, D is TRBD1 (5 bases). Germline CDR1 MGHRA, CDR2 YSYEKL. With 4 bases removed from V and 3 bases from J, the gap between germline ends came to 15 bases. The CDR3 runs to 15 residues. CDR3 nucleotides: TGCGCCAGCAGCCCCGTGTCGGGGGTTGACTATGGCTACACCTTC. Its protein is CASSPVSGVDYGYTF.

This chain uses TRBV6-2 or TRBV6-3 with TRBJ2-7; TRBD2 is a possible D gene (7 bases). Germline V CDR1 and CDR2: MNHEY, SVGEGT. The CDR3 loop spans 14 amino acids. V shed 2 bases and J shed 2 bases, with 10 bases lying between them. The CDR3 region is CASSYGGATYEQYF. CDR3 in DNA: TGTGCCAGCAGTTACGGGGGGGCCACCTACGAGCAGTACTTC.

V and J are TRBV7-2 and TRBJ2-4, with 7 bases lining up with TRBD1. V shed 3 bases and J 5 bases; nucleotides not matched to a gene: 10. The CDR3 runs 16 residues. Germline V CDR1 and CDR2: SGHTA, FQGNSA. The CDR3 sequence is CASSFSSQGSQNIQYF. DNA of the CDR3: TGTGCCAGCAGCTTCAGTTCACAGGGGAGCCAAAACATTCAGTACTTC.

This chain links TRBV9 with TRBJ1-4; 8 bases agree with TRBD1. The V segment lost 4 bases and the J segment 4 bases; nucleotides outside the gene matches: 9. The germline V gene has CDR1 SGDLS and CDR2 YYNGEE. There are 16 residues in the CDR3. DNA of the CDR3: TGTGCCAGCAGCCCCCCGCACAGGGGGGTTAATGAAAAACTGTTTTTT. Protein product: CASSPPHRGVNEKLFF.

This chain links TRBV6-2 or TRBV6-3 with TRBJ1-2; the D gene is possibly TRBD1 (6 bases). CDR3 length: 14 amino acids. The germline V gene has CDR1 MNHEY and CDR2 SVGEGT. V lost 5 bases and J lost 4, with 14 bases in between. The CDR3 is CASSTDRALYGYTF. In DNA form, the CDR3 reads TGTGCCAGCAGTACGGACAGAGCTCTCTATGGCTACACCTTC.

V gene TRBV7-3 combines with J gene TRBJ1-6, with TRBD1 matching 8 bases. CDR1 is SGHTA, CDR2 FQGTGA, per germline. The CDR3 covers 14 residues. The V segment lost 5 bases and the J segment 10 bases; nucleotides outside the gene matches: 7. The CDR3 spells CASSLGTGISPLHF. The CDR3 coding sequence is TGTGCCAGCAGCCTCGGGACAGGCATCTCACCCCTCCACTTT.

CDR3 loop: CASSQGLSQETQYF. The CDR3 DNA reads as TGCGCCAGCAGCCAAGGACTGAGCCAAGAGACCCAGTACTTC. The chain combines TRBV4-3 with TRBJ2-5; D call uncertain. Germline values: CDR1 LGHNA, CDR2 YSLEER. V lost 1 base and J 1 base, leaving 7 bases between the germline ends. The CDR3 has 14 residues.

This clone was observed a handful of times. The gene calls are TRBV15 and TRBJ2-4; D might be TRBD2 (5 bases). Trimming left V 3 bases short and J 14 bases short, with 17 bases between. Germline V gene sequence: CDR1 LNHNV, CDR2 YYDKDF (reference sequence). The CDR3 runs to 13 residues. The CDR3 is CATSRDSSGVEYF. The CDR3 DNA reads TGTGCCACCAGCAGGGACTCCAGTGGGGTCGAGTACTTC.

V gene TRBV6-2 or TRBV6-3 combines with J gene TRBJ1-2; D may be TRBD1 (5 bases). The length of the CDR3 is 12 residues. The germline gives CDR1 MNHEY, CDR2 SVGEGT. V lost 5 bases and J lost 3, with 7 bases in between. For the CDR3, the DNA is TGTGCCAGCAGTCAGGGCGACTATGGCTACACCTTC. Its translation is CASSQGDYGYTF.

V gene TRBV19 combines with J gene TRBJ2-1, with D possibly matching TRBD2 (7 bases). Germline loops: CDR1 LNHDA, CDR2 SQIVND (reference sequence). V was cut by 10 bases and J by 7 bases, with 26 bases left in between. CDR3 length equals 16 residues. The CDR3 nucleotides read TGTGCCACAAACCGGGGGGCTCCCGGTATAGTGAATGAGCAGTTCTTC. The encoded protein is CATNRGAPGIVNEQFF.

The chain employs TRBV7-3 and TRBJ2-1; 8 bases line up with TRBD1. With V trimmed by 0 bases and J by 3 bases, 4 bases remained unmatched. CDR1 is SGHTA and CDR2 is FQGTGA in the germline V gene. The CDR3 totals 16 residues. As DNA, the CDR3 is TGTGCCAGCAGCTTAACCGGGACAGGAGACTACAATGAGCAGTTCTTC. Translation: CASSLTGTGDYNEQFF.

CDR3 DNA sequence: TGTGCCAGCAGCCCTGCCGGAGGGGCGGGAGGCGCGCATACGCAGTATTTT. Encoded protein: CASSPAGGAGGAHTQYF. The J gene is TRBJ2-3, the V gene TRBV6-2 or TRBV6-3, with TRBD2 matching 8 bases. With 6 bases clipped from V and 7 bases from J, the junction kept 18 bases outside the gene matches. The CDR3 is made up of 17 amino acids. CDR1 is MNHEY, CDR2 SVGEGT, per germline.

There are a few counts of this clone. The chain employs TRBV18 and TRBJ2-1; D might be TRBD2 (6 bases). CDR1 is KGHSH, CDR2 LQKENI, per germline. Trimming pared 4 bases from V and 7 bases from J, leaving 14 bases between. The CDR3 totals 14 residues. CDR3 region: CASSLRGGGNEQFF. CDR3 nucleotides: TGTGCCAGCTCACTCCGGGGAGGTGGGAATGAGCAGTTCTTC.

The sample holds one count of this clone. The J gene is TRBJ2-3, the V gene TRBV20-1; TRBD2 matches at 11 bases. The CDR3 covers 17 residues. The V and J ends lost 3 bases and 1 base, in that order; junction bases with no gene match: 9. CDR1 and CDR2 (germline): DFQATT, SNEGSKA (reference sequence). The CDR3 nucleotides are TGCAGTGCTAGTCGGACTAGCGGGCCCCTGGGCACAGATACGCAGTATTTT. It specifies CSASRTSGPLGTDTQYF.

The chain has TRBV10-3 and TRBJ2-5; tentatively, D is TRBD1 (6 bases). V was trimmed by 3 bases and J by 4 bases, leaving 12 bases between them. CDR3 length: 14 amino acids. Per the germline V gene, CDR1 is ENHRY and CDR2 is SYGVKD. The CDR3 DNA follows: TGTGCCATCAGTGACGAACGGACAGCAGAGACCCAGTACTTC. This encodes CAISDERTAETQYF.

The V gene is TRBV11-3, the J gene TRBJ2-6; tentative D call: TRBD1 (5 bases). From germline, CDR1 is SGHNT and CDR2 YENEEA. The CDR3 has 15 amino acids. Trimming cost V 8 bases and J 0 bases, with 11 bases left between them. DNA of the CDR3: TGTGCCAGCGCCACAGGCCACTCTGGGGCCAACGTCCTGACTTTC. This encodes CASATGHSGANVLTF.

V and J are TRBV7-3 and TRBJ2-1, with 7 bases fitting TRBD2. V shed 2 bases, J shed 9 bases, and the junction held 4 bases outside the gene matches. The CDR3 has 13 residues. Germline loops: CDR1 SGHTA, CDR2 FQGTGA. The CDR3: CASSLAGEGEQFF. The CDR3 nucleotides are TGTGCCAGCAGCTTAGCGGGAGAAGGTGAGCAGTTCTTC.

The chain has TRBV7-8 and TRBJ2-5, with TRBD2 matching over 10 bases. The CDR3 has 18 residues. CDR1 SGHVS and CDR2 FQNEAQ come from the germline V gene. V lost 8 bases to trimming and J lost 0 bases; unmatched junction nucleotides: 15. Written as DNA, the CDR3 is TGTGCCAGCCGTAAAGTAAAAGCGGGAGGGCCAGACCAAGAGACCCAGTACTTC. This translates into CASRKVKAGGPDQETQYF.

This clone was seen repeatedly, ten times or more. This sequence joins TRBV7-9 and TRBJ2-4; weak D call: TRBD1 (5 bases). Trimming took off 1 base at V and 2 bases at J, with 15 bases between the two ends. CDR1 is SEHNR, CDR2 FQNEAQ, per germline (reference sequence). This CDR3 region has 17 residues. CDR3 protein: CASSLVSGPNTKNIQYF. CDR3 bases: TGTGCCAGCAGCTTAGTCTCAGGGCCGAACACCAAAAACATTCAGTACTTC.

This sequence joins TRBV6-2 or TRBV6-3 and TRBJ1-2; D perhaps matches TRBD1 (5 bases). The CDR3 has 15 amino acids. CDR1 and CDR2 (germline): MNHEY, SVGEGT. V lost 2 bases to trimming and J lost 3 bases, with 13 bases between them. The CDR3 coding sequence is TGTGCCAGCAGTTACCGGAGGGAGGGGTACTATGGCTACACCTTC. It specifies CASSYRREGYYGYTF.

The rearrangement links TRBV4-3 to TRBJ2-1, with 14 nucleotides matching TRBD2. The germline gives CDR1 LGHNA, CDR2 YSLEER. Losses at the gene ends were 0 bases for V and 7 bases for J; bases not matched to a gene: 11. The CDR3 sequence is 19 residues long. The CDR3 DNA reads as TGCGCCAGCAGCCAAGAAATCCCACCGGGACTAGCGGGAGATAATGAGCAGTTCTTC. Translation gives CASSQEIPPGLAGDNEQFF.

The rearrangement uses TRBV19 and TRBJ1-5; TRBD1 agrees at 7 bases. This CDR3 is built from 15 residues. Trimming at V came to 11 bases and at J to 3 bases, leaving 13 bases not matched to a gene. Germline lookup yields CDR1 LNHDA and CDR2 SQIVND (reference sequence). The CDR3 DNA follows: TGTGCCTGTCGACAGGGCAACATGAACAATCAGCCCCAGCATTTT. It translates to CACRQGNMNNQPQHF. Together with reference TRBV19 and TRBJ1-5, the CDR3 gives the full variable domain: DGGITQSPKYLFRKEGQNVTLSCEQNLNHDAMYWYRQDPGQGLRLIYYSQIVNDFQKGDIAEGYSVSREKKESFPLTVTSAQKNPTAFYLCACRQGNMNNQPQHFGDGTRLSIL.

This chain's CDR3 is CASRQGPPQHF. The CDR3, as DNA: TGTGCCAGTCGACAGGGGCCGCCCCAGCATTTT. The chain uses TRBV6-5 and TRBJ1-5; 8 bases match TRBD1. Germline CDR1 is MNHEY and CDR2 is SVGAGI. The junction had 4 bases not matched to a gene; V was cut back by 9 bases and J by 9 bases. The CDR3 extends over 11 amino acids.

This chain connects TRBV18 to TRBJ1-3, with D unresolved. Trimming left V 0 bases short and J 0 bases short, with 9 bases between. The CDR3 length is 16 residues. Per germline, CDR1 KGHSH and CDR2 LQKENI. In DNA, the CDR3 is TGTGCCAGCTCACCACCGGCGAGGGTCTCTGGAAACACCATATATTTT. Encoded protein: CASSPPARVSGNTIYF.

This clone was detected only once. The chain recombines TRBV9 with TRBJ2-1; 9 positions match TRBD2. The CDR3 runs 15 residues. Germline CDR1 SGDLS, CDR2 YYNGEE. Trimming at V came to 2 bases and at J to 5 bases, leaving 5 bases not matched to a gene. In nucleotides, the CDR3 is TGTGCCAGCAGCGTTAGCGGGAGTTACCACAATGAGCAGTTCTTC. Its translation is CASSVSGSYHNEQFF.

DNA for the CDR3: TGCAGCGTTCCTGGGGGGAAGGTCGACTATGGCTACACCTTC. This translates into CSVPGGKVDYGYTF. The chain links TRBV29-1 to TRBJ1-2, with D perhaps TRBD1 (5 bases). Between the trimmed V and J ends, which lost 5 bases and 3 bases, there was a span of 16 bases. The CDR3 runs 14 residues. Germline CDR1 SQVTM, CDR2 ANQGSEA. Combining the CDR3 with reference TRBV29-1 and TRBJ1-2 gives the whole variable domain SAVISQKPSRDICQRGTSLTIQCQVDSQVTMMFWYRQQPGQSLTLIATANQGSEATYESGFVIDKFPISRPNLTFSTLTVSNMSPEDSSIYLCSVPGGKVDYGYTFGSGTRLTVV.

The chain has TRBV7-8 and TRBJ1-2; D is unclear. Germline V gives CDR1 SGHVS, CDR2 FQNEAQ. This CDR3 region has 13 residues. With 0 bases removed from V and 4 bases from J, the gap between germline ends came to 6 bases. CDR3 loop: CASSLAPSYGYTF. DNA for the CDR3: TGTGCCAGCAGCTTAGCGCCCAGCTATGGCTACACCTTC.